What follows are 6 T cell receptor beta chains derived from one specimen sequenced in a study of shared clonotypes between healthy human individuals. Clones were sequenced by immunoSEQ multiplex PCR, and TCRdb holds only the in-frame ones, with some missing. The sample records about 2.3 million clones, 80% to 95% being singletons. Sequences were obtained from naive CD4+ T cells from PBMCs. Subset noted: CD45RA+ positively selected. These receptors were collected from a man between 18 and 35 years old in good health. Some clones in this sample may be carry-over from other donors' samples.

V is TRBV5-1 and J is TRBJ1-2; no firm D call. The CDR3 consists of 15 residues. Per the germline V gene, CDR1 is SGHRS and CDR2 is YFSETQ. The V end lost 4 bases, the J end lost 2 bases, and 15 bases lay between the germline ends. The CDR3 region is CASSPLRTPNYGYTF. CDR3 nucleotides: TGCGCCAGCAGCCCCTTAAGGACGCCAAACTATGGCTACACCTTC.

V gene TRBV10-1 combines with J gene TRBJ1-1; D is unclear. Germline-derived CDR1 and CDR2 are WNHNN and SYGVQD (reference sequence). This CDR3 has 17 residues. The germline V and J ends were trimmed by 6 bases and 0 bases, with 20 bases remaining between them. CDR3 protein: CASRAFKGRIMNTEAFF. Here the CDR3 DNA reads TGCGCCAGCAGAGCCTTCAAAGGACGGATTATGAACACTGAAGCTTTCTTT.

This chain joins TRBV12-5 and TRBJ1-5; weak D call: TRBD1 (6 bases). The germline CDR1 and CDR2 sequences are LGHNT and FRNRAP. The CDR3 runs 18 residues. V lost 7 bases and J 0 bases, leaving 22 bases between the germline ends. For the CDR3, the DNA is TGTGCTAGTGCCCTGACGAGGGGGATGATAGATAGCAATCAGCCCCAGCATTTT. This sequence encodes CASALTRGMIDSNQPQHF. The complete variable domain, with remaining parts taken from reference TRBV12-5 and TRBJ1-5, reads DARVTQTPRHKVTEMGQEVTMRCQPILGHNTVFWYRQTMMQGLELLAYFRNRAPLDDSGMPKDRFSAEMPDATLATLKIQPSEPRDSAVYFCASALTRGMIDSNQPQHFGDGTRLSIL.

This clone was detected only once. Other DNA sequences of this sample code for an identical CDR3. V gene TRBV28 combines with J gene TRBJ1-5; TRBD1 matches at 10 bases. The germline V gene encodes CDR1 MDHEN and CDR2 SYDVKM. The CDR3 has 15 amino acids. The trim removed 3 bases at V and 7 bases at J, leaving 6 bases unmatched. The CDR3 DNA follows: TGTGCCAGCAGTTTCTCCGGGACAGGGGTCCAGCCCCAGCATTTT. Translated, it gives CASSFSGTGVQPQHF.

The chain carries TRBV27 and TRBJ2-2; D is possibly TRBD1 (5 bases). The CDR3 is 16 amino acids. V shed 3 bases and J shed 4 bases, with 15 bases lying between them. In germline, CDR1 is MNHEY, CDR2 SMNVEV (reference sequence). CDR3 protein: CASSLGRGKATGELFF. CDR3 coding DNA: TGTGCCAGCAGTTTGGGTAGGGGCAAGGCCACCGGGGAGCTGTTTTTT.

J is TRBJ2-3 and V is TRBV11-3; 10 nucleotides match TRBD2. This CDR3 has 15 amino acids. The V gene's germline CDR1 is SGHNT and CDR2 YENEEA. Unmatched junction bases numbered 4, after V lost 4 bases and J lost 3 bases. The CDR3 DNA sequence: TGTGCCAGCAGCTCCACTAGCGGGACTACAGATACGCAGTATTTT. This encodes CASSSTSGTTDTQYF.